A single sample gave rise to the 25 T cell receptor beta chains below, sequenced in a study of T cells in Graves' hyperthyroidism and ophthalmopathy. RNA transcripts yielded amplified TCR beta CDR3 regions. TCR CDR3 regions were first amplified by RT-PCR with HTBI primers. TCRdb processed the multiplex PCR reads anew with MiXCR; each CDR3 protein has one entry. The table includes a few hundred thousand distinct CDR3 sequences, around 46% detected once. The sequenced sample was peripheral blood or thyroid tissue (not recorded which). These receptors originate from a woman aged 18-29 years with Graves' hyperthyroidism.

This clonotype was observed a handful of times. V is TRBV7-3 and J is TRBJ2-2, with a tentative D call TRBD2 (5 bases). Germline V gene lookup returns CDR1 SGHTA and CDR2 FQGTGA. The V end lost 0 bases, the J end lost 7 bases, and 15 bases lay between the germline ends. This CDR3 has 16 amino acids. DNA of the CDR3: TGTGCCAGCAGCTTAACGGCCGGGATCCCCAGCGGGGAGCTGTTTTTT. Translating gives CASSLTAGIPSGELFF.

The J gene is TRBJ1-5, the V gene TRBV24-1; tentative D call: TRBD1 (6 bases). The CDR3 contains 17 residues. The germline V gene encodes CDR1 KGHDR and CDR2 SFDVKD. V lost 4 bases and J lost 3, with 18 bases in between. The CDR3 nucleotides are TGTGCCACCAGTGAGCACACTAGCGGGGGCGTCAATCAGCCCCAGCATTTT. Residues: CATSEHTSGGVNQPQHF.

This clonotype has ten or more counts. The DNA of the CDR3 is TGTGCCAGCAGTTTATATGGGCCAGGATACGAAAAACTGTTTTTT. It encodes CASSLYGPGYEKLFF. The V call is TRBV12-3 or TRBV12-4, the J call TRBJ1-4, with D hard to call. Trimming stripped 2 bases from V and 8 bases from J, with 15 bases between. The CDR3 contains 15 residues.

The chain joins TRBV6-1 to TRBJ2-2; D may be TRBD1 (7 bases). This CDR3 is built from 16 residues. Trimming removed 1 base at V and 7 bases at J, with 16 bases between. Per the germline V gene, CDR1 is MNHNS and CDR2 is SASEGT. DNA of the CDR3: TGTGCCAGCAGTGAAGGCTTGACAGGGCGGGGCGGGGAGCTGTTTTTT. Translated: CASSEGLTGRGGELFF.

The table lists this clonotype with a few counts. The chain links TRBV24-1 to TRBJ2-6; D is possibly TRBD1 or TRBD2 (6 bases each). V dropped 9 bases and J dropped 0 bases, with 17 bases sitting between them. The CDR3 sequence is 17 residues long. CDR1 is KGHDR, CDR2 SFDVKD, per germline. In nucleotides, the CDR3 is TGTGCCACCGGAGGGGCAGGGGACGGCTCTGGGGCCAACGTCCTGACTTTC. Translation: CATGGAGDGSGANVLTF.

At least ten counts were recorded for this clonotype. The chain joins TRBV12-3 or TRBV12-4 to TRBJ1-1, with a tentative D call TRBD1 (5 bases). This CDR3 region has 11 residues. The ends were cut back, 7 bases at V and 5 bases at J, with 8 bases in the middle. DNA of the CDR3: TGTGCCAGCATTGGGGGAACTGAAGCTTTCTTT. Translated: CASIGGTEAFF.

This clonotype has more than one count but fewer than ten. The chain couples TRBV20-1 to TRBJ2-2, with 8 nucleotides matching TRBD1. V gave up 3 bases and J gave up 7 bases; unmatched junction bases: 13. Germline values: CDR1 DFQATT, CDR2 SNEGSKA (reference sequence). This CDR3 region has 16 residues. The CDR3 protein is CSASPGQGARNGELFF. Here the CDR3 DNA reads TGCAGTGCTAGCCCCGGGCAGGGGGCTAGGAACGGGGAGCTGTTTTTT.

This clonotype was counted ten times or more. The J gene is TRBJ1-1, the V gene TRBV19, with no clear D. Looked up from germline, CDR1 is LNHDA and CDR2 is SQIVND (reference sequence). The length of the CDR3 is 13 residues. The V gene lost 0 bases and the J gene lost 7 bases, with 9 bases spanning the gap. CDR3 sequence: CASSIEGYSEAFF. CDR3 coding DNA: TGTGCCAGTAGTATAGAGGGTTACAGTGAAGCTTTCTTT.

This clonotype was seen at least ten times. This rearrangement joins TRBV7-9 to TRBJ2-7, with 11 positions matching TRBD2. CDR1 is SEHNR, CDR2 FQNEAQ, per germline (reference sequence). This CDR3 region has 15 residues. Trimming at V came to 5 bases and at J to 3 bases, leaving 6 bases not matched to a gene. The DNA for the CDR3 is TGTGCCAGCAGCCCGACTAGCGGGGCCGGCTACGAGCAGTACTTC. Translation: CASSPTSGAGYEQYF.

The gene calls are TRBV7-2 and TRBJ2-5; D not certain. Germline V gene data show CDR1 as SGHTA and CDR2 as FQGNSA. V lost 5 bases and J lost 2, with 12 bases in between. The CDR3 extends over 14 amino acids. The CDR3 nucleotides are TGTGCCAGCAGCCCGACTCCACCTCAAGAGACCCAGTACTTC. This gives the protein CASSPTPPQETQYF. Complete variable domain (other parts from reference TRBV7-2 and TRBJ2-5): GAGVSQSPSNKVTEKGKDVELRCDPISGHTALYWYRQSLGQGLEFLIYFQGNSAPDKSGLPSDRFSAERTGGSVSTLTIQRTQQEDSAVYLCASSPTPPQETQYFGPGTRLLVL.

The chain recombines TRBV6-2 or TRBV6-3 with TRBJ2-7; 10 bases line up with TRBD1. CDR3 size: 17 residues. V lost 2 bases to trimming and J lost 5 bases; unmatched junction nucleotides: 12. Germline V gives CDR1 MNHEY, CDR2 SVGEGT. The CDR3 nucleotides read TGTGCCAGCAGTTACAAGGCGCTCCGGGACAGGGGCAACGAGCAGTACTTC. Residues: CASSYKALRDRGNEQYF.

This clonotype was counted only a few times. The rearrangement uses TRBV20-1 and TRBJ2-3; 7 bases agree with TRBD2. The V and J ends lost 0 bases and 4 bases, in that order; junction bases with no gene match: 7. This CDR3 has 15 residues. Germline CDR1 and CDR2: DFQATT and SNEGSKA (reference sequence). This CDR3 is CSARDFAGAADTQYF. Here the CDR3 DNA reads TGCAGTGCTAGAGATTTTGCGGGAGCGGCAGATACGCAGTATTTT.

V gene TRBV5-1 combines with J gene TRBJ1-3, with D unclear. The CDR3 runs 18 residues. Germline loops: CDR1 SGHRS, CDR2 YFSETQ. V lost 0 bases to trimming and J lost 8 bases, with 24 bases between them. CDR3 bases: TGCGCCAGCAGCTTGGGTACGAGGTCCAACTCCTATGGCTACACCATATATTTT. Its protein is CASSLGTRSNSYGYTIYF.

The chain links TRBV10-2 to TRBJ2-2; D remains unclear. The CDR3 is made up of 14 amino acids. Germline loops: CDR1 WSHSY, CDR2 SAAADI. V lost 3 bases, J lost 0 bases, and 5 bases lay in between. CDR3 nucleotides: TGCGCCAGCAGTGACTACCCGAACACCGGGGAGCTGTTTTTT. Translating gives CASSDYPNTGELFF.

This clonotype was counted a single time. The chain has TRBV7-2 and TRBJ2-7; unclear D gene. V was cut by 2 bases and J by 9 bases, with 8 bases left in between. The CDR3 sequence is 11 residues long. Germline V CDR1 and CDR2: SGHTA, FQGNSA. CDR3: CASSLSCGQYF. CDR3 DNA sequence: TGTGCCAGCAGCTTAAGTTGCGGGCAGTACTTC.

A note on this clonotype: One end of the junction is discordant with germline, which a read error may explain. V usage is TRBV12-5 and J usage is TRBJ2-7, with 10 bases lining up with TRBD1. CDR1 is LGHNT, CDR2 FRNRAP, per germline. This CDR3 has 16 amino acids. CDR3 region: CASAFINGQGDYEQHF. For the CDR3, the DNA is TGTGCTAGTGCCTTCATAAACGGACAGGGGGACTACGAGCAGCACTTC.

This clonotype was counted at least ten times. CDR3 amino acids: CATSRAGGPTGELFF. The CDR3 DNA follows: TGTGCCACCAGCAGAGCGGGAGGGCCCACCGGGGAGCTGTTTTTT. The chain has TRBV15 and TRBJ2-2; 8 bases are a match to TRBD2. V lost 1 base to trimming and J lost 4 bases; unmatched junction nucleotides: 2. The CDR3 consists of 15 residues. Germline CDR1 and CDR2: LNHNV and YYDKDF (reference sequence). The complete variable domain, with remaining parts taken from reference TRBV15 and TRBJ2-2, reads DAMVIQNPRYQVTQFGKPVTLSCSQTLNHNVMYWYQQKSSQAPKLLFHYYDKDFNNEADTPDNFQSRRPNTSFCFLDIRSPGLGDTAMYLCATSRAGGPTGELFFGEGSRLTVL.

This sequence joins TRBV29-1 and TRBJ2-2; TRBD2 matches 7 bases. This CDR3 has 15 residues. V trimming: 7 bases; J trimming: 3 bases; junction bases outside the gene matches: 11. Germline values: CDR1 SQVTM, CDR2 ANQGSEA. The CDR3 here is CSAARLADYTGELFF. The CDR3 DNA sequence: TGCAGCGCGGCGAGGCTAGCGGACTACACCGGGGAGCTGTTTTTT.

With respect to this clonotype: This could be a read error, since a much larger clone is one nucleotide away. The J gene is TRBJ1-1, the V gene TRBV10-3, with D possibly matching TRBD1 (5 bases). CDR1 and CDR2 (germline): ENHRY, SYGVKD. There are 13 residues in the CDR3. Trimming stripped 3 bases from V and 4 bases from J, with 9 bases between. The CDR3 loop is CAISDSGGTEAFF. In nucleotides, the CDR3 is TGTGCCATCAGTGACTCTGGGGGCACTGAAGCTTTCTTT.

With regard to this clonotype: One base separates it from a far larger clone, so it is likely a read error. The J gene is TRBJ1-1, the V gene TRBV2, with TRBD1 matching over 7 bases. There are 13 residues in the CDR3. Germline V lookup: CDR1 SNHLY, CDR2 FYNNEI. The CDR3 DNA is TGTGCCAGCAGAACAGGGGTGAACACTGAAGCTTCCTTT. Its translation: CASRTGVNTEASF.

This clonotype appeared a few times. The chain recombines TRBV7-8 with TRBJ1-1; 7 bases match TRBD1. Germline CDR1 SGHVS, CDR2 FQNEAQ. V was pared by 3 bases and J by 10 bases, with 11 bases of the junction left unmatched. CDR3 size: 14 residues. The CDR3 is CASSLGQLSLAAFF. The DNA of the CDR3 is TGTGCCAGCAGCTTGGGACAGCTATCTTTAGCAGCTTTCTTT.

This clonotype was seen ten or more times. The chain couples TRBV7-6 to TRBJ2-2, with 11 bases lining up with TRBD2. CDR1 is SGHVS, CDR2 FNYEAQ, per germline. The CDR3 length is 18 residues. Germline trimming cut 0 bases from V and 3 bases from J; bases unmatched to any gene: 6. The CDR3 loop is CASSLAPTSGSDTGELFF. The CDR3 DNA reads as TGTGCCAGCAGCTTAGCGCCTACTAGCGGGAGCGACACCGGGGAGCTGTTTTTT. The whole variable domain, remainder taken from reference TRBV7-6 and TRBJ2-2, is GAGVSQSPRYKVTKRGQDVALRCDPISGHVSLYWYRQALGQGPEFLTYFNYEAQQDKSGLPNDRFSAERPEGSISTLTIQRTEQRDSAMYRCASSLAPTSGSDTGELFFGEGSRLTVL.

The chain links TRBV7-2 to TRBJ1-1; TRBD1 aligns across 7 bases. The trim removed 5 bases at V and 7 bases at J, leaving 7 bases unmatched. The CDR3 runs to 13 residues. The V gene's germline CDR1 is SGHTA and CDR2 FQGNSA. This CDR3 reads CASSPRQGGEAFF. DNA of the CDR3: TGTGCCAGCAGCCCTCGACAGGGCGGTGAAGCTTTCTTT.

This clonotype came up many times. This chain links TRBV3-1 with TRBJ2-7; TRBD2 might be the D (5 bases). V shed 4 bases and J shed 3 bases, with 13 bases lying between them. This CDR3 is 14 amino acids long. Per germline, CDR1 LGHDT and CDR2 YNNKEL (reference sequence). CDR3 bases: TGTGCCAGCAGCCCGGGATCCTGGCGCTACGAGCAGTACTTC. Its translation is CASSPGSWRYEQYF.

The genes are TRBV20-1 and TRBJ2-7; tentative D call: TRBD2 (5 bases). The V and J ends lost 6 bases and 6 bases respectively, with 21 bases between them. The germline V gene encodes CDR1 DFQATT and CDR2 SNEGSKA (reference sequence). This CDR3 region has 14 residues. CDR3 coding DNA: TGCAGTGCCAGCAGTTTAGTAGGAGGAGGCGAGCAGTACTTC. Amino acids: CSASSLVGGGEQYF.